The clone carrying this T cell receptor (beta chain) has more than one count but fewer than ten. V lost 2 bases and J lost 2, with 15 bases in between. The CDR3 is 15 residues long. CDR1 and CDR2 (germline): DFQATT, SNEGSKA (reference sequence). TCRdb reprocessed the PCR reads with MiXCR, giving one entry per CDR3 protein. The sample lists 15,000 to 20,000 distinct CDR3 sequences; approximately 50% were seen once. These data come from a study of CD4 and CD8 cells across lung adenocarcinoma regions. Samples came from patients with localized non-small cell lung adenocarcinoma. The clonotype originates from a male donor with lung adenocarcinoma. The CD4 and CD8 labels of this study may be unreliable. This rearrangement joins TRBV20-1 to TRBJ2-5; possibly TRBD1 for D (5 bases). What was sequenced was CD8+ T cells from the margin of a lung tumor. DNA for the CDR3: TGCAGTGCTAGACGTCCAGGGCGGTTACAAGAGACCCAGTACTTC. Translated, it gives CSARRPGRLQETQYF.